Sequencing of this T cell receptor beta chain was carried out in a study of cytomegalovirus exposure and HLA in healthy donors. The PCR contained 60 Vbeta and 13 Jbeta primers. The method was immunoSEQ multiplex PCR; TCRdb's version includes in-frame clones alone and lacks a portion of them. The sample shows 170,000 or so clones, 80% to 90% of them seen only once. The sample holds a few counts of this clone. The CDR3 is 15 residues long. Germline CDR1 is SGHRS and CDR2 is YFSETQ. V shed 3 bases, J shed 7 bases, and the junction held 9 bases outside the gene matches. Sequencing input: PBMCs. This receptor was identified in a girl aged 5 to 17 in good health and CMV-seropositive. The chain recombines TRBV5-1 with TRBJ2-2; 7 nucleotides agree with TRBD2. For the CDR3, the DNA is TGCGCCAGCAGCTCAAAGGGAGGGGCCGGCGGGGAGCTGTTTTTT. This encodes CASSSKGGAGGELFF.